This T cell receptor (beta chain) was recovered during a study of cytotoxic CD8 clonotypes in ibrutinib-treated CLL. At the level of the study: Once treatment had gone on for a median of 12 months, range 6 to 36, response samples were drawn.

V lost 5 bases and J lost 5, with 9 bases in between. Germline loops: CDR1 SEHNR, CDR2 FQNEAQ (reference sequence). The CDR3 has 12 residues. The study's findings and limits: There were few public clonotypes, and on treatment they contracted or stayed stable. Patients showed higher baseline clonality than age-matched healthy donors, and it tracked circulating CD8+ T-cell counts.

This clone was detected a few times. The antigen is undetermined. Frozen PBMC stocks contributed 2 to 2.5 micrograms of genomic DNA to the TCR beta libraries. Sequencing used immunoSEQ multiplex PCR; TCRdb keeps in-frame clones, though not all of them. The sample lists roughly 36,000 clones, 69% occurring once. The TCR sequence derives from a human donor with chronic lymphocytic leukemia. The specimen was PBMCs, collected before ibrutinib treatment. The V and J genes are TRBV7-9 and TRBJ1-2; no reliable D call. CDR3 nucleotides: TGTGCCAGCAGCCCCCCTGGTTATGGCTACACCTTC. This sequence encodes CASSPPGYGYTF.